The rows below give T cell receptor beta chains drawn from one sample of a study of T cell responses to AZD1222 COVID-19 vaccine. Only in-frame clones appear in the TCRdb table, and some are missing; sequencing was by immunoSEQ multiplex PCR. The sample holds 200,000 or so clones, 85% to 95% seen once. Sequencing used peripheral blood, obtained on day 0 of AZD1222 vaccination. These receptors were taken from an adult in good health. CDR3s include the opening cysteine and the closing phenylalanine or tryptophan. D genes are given only for firm matches. Only part of the rows carry a size: once, few, many, or a class if the clone is expanded.

CDR3 protein	CDR3 DNA	V gene	J gene	D gene	clone size
CASRDSTGRSYTF	TGTGCCAGCAGGGACTCGACAGGGAGGAGCTACACCTTC	TRBV6-5	TRBJ1-2	TRBD1	-
CSVETTGGAGGYTF	TGCAGCGTTGAGACGACAGGGGGCGCGGGTGGCTACACCTTC	TRBV29-1	TRBJ1-2	TRBD1	-
CASSVGQGATEAFF	TGCGCCAGCAGCGTGGGGCAGGGGGCCACTGAAGCTTTCTTT	TRBV5-1	TRBJ1-1	TRBD1	-
CATSPRTGSSPLHF	TGTGCCACCAGCCCTCGGACAGGGTCTTCACCCCTCCACTTT	TRBV15	TRBJ1-6	TRBD1	-
CASSDGTAGVYGYTF	TGTGCCAGCAGCGATGGGACAGCGGGTGTCTATGGCTACACCTTC	TRBV5-4	TRBJ1-2	TRBD1	-
CASSSREGQGGTGELFF	TGTGCCAGTAGTAGCAGGGAGGGACAGGGAGGCACCGGGGAGCTGTTTTTT	TRBV19	TRBJ2-2	TRBD1	-
CSASFGSYQPQHF	TGCAGTGCTAGTTTTGGCAGCTATCAGCCCCAGCATTTT	TRBV20-1	TRBJ1-5	-	-
CASRNTANTEAFF	TGCGCCAGCAGGAACACAGCGAACACTGAAGCTTTCTTT	TRBV5-1	TRBJ1-1	-	-
CASSPTAQNGNYYGYTF	TGTGCCAGCTCACCAACAGCCCAGAATGGGAATTACTATGGCTACACCTTC	TRBV18	TRBJ1-2	-	-
CAWSGWQGTSGRDEQYF	TGTGCCTGGAGTGGGTGGCAGGGGACTAGCGGGAGGGATGAGCAGTACTTC	TRBV30	TRBJ2-7	TRBD2	-
CATSRYPRAQDTQYF	TGTGCCACCAGCAGATACCCCCGGGCCCAAGATACGCAGTATTTT	TRBV15	TRBJ2-3	-	-
CASSDPGQGGYTF	TGTGCCAGCAGTGACCCGGGACAGGGGGGCTACACCTTC	TRBV28	TRBJ1-2	TRBD1	-
CASSPSEQTNEKLFF	TGTGCCAGCTCACCATCCGAGCAGACTAATGAAAAACTGTTTTTT	TRBV18	TRBJ1-4	-	-
CASRRPAFGEKLFF	TGCGCCAGCCGCCGACCGGCCTTTGGGGAAAAACTGTTTTTT	TRBV4-1	TRBJ1-4	-	-
CASSPTGSAGANVLTF	TGTGCCAGCAGCCCCACAGGGAGTGCTGGGGCCAACGTCCTGACTTTC	TRBV4-2	TRBJ2-6	-	once
CATSRDRYREKLFF	TGTGCCACCAGCAGGGACAGGTATCGTGAAAAACTGTTTTTT	TRBV15	TRBJ1-4	TRBD1	-
CASSQGQGEGEKLFF	TGTGCCAGCAGCCAAGGACAGGGGGAAGGGGAAAAACTGTTTTTT	TRBV4-2	TRBJ1-4	TRBD1	-
CASSLVAQREPDEQFF	TGCGCCAGCAGCTTGGTGGCCCAGCGGGAGCCCGATGAGCAGTTCTTC	TRBV5-1	TRBJ2-1	TRBD2	-
CASSEQPNEKLFF	TGTGCCAGCTCAGAACAGCCTAATGAAAAACTGTTTTTT	TRBV18	TRBJ1-4	-	-
CASSRDRGYGYTF	TGTGCCAGCAGCCGGGACAGGGGCTATGGCTACACCTTC	TRBV6-5	TRBJ1-2	TRBD1	-
CAWSARRQGLSRGYTF	TGTGCCTGGAGTGCCCGTAGACAGGGGCTCTCTCGGGGCTACACCTTC	TRBV30	TRBJ1-2	TRBD1	-
CASSLSRGAGELFF	TGTGCCAGCAGTTTAAGCAGGGGGGCCGGGGAGCTGTTTTTT	TRBV27	TRBJ2-2	-	-
CASSLIYVRGRPGELFF	TGTGCCAGCAGCTTAATTTATGTGAGGGGGCGGCCCGGGGAGCTGTTTTTT	TRBV7-2	TRBJ2-2	TRBD1	-
CASSVRGPSSGEQYF	TGCGCCAGCAGCGTCCGCGGACCATCGTCCGGCGAGCAGTACTTC	TRBV5-1	TRBJ2-7	-	-
CAWSSQTGRYGYTF	TGTGCCTGGAGTTCTCAGACAGGGAGGTATGGCTACACCTTC	TRBV30	TRBJ1-2	TRBD1	-
CASSGINSPLHF	TGTGCCAGCAGCGGAATTAATTCACCCCTCCACTTT	TRBV11-2	TRBJ1-6	-	-
CASSDFGQGGNQPQHF	TGTGCCAGCAGCGATTTCGGACAGGGGGGTAATCAGCCCCAGCATTTT	TRBV3-1/TRBV3-2	TRBJ1-5	TRBD1	-
CASSTHPGEKLLHGYTF	TGTGCCAGTAGTACTCACCCCGGGGAGAAACTCCTCCATGGCTACACCTTC	TRBV19	TRBJ1-2	-	-
CASAKRGGTAVGTGELFF	TGTGCCAGCGCAAAGAGGGGAGGGACCGCGGTAGGCACCGGGGAGCTGTTTTTT	TRBV19	TRBJ2-2	TRBD2	-
CASSPGTSGLFF	TGTGCCAGCAGCCCCGGGACTAGCGGTCTGTTCTTC	TRBV7-3	TRBJ2-1	TRBD2	-
CSVGAGGLVAYEQYF	TGCAGCGTGGGGGCTGGGGGGTTGGTTGCCTACGAGCAGTACTTC	TRBV29-1	TRBJ2-7	-	-
CASTGGNSNQPQHF	TGTGCCAGTACAGGGGGAAATAGCAATCAGCCCCAGCATTTT	TRBV6-6	TRBJ1-5	TRBD1	-
CASIASWIPGAEQFF	TGTGCCAGCATTGCGAGTTGGATCCCGGGCGCTGAGCAGTTCTTC	TRBV28	TRBJ2-1	-	-
CASSPPGGRDTQYF	TGTGCCAGCTCCCCCCCCGGGGGGCGGGATACGCAGTATTTT	TRBV18	TRBJ2-3	-	-
CASRRDRGHGQPQHF	TGTGCCAGCAGGAGGGACAGGGGGCACGGTCAGCCCCAGCATTTT	TRBV27	TRBJ1-5	TRBD1	once
CASSLPGNTIYF	TGTGCCAGCAGCTTGCCAGGGAACACCATATATTTT	TRBV5-8	TRBJ1-3	-	-
CASSQDRGNSPLHF	TGTGCCAGCAGCCAAGACAGGGGTAATTCACCCCTCCACTTT	TRBV3-1/TRBV3-2	TRBJ1-6	-	-
CASSDGRLAGTDTQYF	TGTGCCAGCAGTGACGGCCGTCTAGCGGGCACAGATACGCAGTATTTT	TRBV2	TRBJ2-3	TRBD2	-
CASRKRDSRKGGRNTEAFF	TGTGCCAGCAGAAAAAGGGATTCGAGGAAGGGAGGGAGGAACACTGAAGCTTTCTTT	TRBV7-9	TRBJ1-1	-	-
CASSFVGVHSYEQYF	TGCGCCAGCAGCTTCGTAGGGGTCCACTCCTACGAGCAGTACTTC	TRBV5-1	TRBJ2-7	-	-
CASRGWSSYEQYF	TGTGCCAGCAGGGGGTGGAGTTCCTACGAGCAGTACTTC	TRBV6-5	TRBJ2-7	-	few
CASSQDFLPNTEAFF	TGCGCCAGCAGCCAAGACTTCTTACCGAACACTGAAGCTTTCTTT	TRBV4-1	TRBJ1-1	-	-
CASSNGPGPQGTGELFF	TGTGCCAGCAGCAATGGCCCCGGCCCCCAGGGAACCGGGGAGCTGTTTTTT	TRBV21-1	TRBJ2-2	-	-
CASSPGNAEAFF	TGTGCCAGCAGCCCGGGGAACGCTGAAGCTTTCTTT	TRBV27	TRBJ1-1	-	-
CASSPGSPIYKQYF	TGTGCCAGCAGTCCCGGGTCCCCGATTTACAAGCAGTACTTC	TRBV27	TRBJ2-7	-	-
CAISARDTRFTGELFF	TGTGCCATCAGTGCCCGGGACACCAGATTCACCGGGGAGCTGTTTTTT	TRBV10-3	TRBJ2-2	-	-
CSAFSSYGYTF	TGCAGTGCTTTTTCTTCTTATGGCTACACCTTC	TRBV20-1	TRBJ1-2	-	-
CASSPLSYNEQFF	TGTGCCAGCAGCCCCTTATCCTACAATGAGCAGTTCTTC	TRBV5-4	TRBJ2-1	-	-
CASSIGDSYEQYF	TGTGCCAGTAGTATCGGTGACTCCTACGAGCAGTACTTC	TRBV19	TRBJ2-7	-	-